The source of this T cell receptor beta chain is a study of cytomegalovirus exposure and HLA in healthy donors. Study details: Prior work identified 95 million to 120 million unique TCR beta sequences in about 179 million T cells. Study-level results: Most TCR beta V segments were productive about 87% or about 30% of the time in an earlier analysis. Accurate prediction of most subjects' HLA-A and HLA-B alleles from TCR beta sequences was reported.

The PCR was carried out with 60 Vbeta primers and 13 Jbeta primers. Sequencing used immunoSEQ multiplex PCR; TCRdb keeps in-frame clones, though not all of them. The sample records 90,000 to 150,000 clones, approximately 80% being singletons. Details on this clone: The antigen remains undetermined.

The material sequenced was PBMCs. This TCR derives from a woman aged 18-29 years in good health and CMV-seronegative.

CDR3 in amino acids: CASSYPLGTGNYGYTF. In nucleotides, the CDR3 is TGTGCCAGCAGTTACCCCCTAGGGACAGGAAACTATGGCTACACCTTC. This chain links TRBV28 with TRBJ1-2; 8 nucleotides match TRBD1. Trimming removed 4 bases from V and 2 bases from J; junction bases left unmatched: 9. The CDR3 loop spans 16 amino acids. CDR1 is MDHEN, CDR2 SYDVKM, per germline.